This T cell receptor (beta chain) appears in the sequencing data of a study of T cell repertoires in cytomegalovirus infection. Overall study: Both recently identified HLA-C-restricted and well-studied HLA-B-restricted CMV epitopes were used in the study. Notes on the study in general: HLA-C-restricted CMV clonotypes gave the most frequent clonotype in two of eight donors. Carriage of CMV together with the relevant HLA was identifiable through cumulative public TCR beta family frequency.

Many counts were recorded for this clonotype. The antigen is not known. The CDR3 covers 16 residues. The V and J ends lost 5 bases and 0 bases respectively, with 15 bases between them. The germline gives CDR1 SGHTA, CDR2 FQGNSA. TCRdb reanalysed the reads using MiXCR and keeps one entry per CDR3 protein. The repertoire holds about 180,000 distinct CDR3 sequences, with about 22% as singletons. The chain is built from TRBV7-2 and TRBJ2-3, with D perhaps TRBD2 (5 bases). The clonotype originates from a human donor in good health (CMV status not recorded). Some clones in this sample may be carry-over from other donors' samples. This specimen consisted of CD8+ T cells from cultured PBMCs, obtained from culture after CMV antigen stimulation. The CDR3 spells CASSPKRSLSTDTQYF. The CDR3 DNA is TGTGCCAGCAGCCCAAAGCGGAGCCTTAGCACAGATACGCAGTATTTT.